The source of this TCR beta chain is a study of shared T cell receptors in the human thymus. J gave up 2 bases and V 5 bases, and 7 bases lay outside the gene matches. This CDR3 has 16 residues. CDR1 and CDR2 from the germline V gene are LNHDA and SQIVND (reference sequence). Sequencing was performed with immunoSEQ multiplex PCR; in TCRdb, only in-frame clones are kept and a portion is missing. The data show hundreds of thousands of clones, with 95% seen just once and approximately 0.02% held by the top ten. The clonotype originates from a human donor. The sequencing sample was made of thymocytes. The chain joins TRBV19 to TRBJ2-5, with 11 bases identical to TRBD2. DNA of the CDR3: TGTGCCAGTAGTGCTGGGACTAGCGGTCTTCAAGAGACCCAGTACTTC. Amino acids: CASSAGTSGLQETQYF.